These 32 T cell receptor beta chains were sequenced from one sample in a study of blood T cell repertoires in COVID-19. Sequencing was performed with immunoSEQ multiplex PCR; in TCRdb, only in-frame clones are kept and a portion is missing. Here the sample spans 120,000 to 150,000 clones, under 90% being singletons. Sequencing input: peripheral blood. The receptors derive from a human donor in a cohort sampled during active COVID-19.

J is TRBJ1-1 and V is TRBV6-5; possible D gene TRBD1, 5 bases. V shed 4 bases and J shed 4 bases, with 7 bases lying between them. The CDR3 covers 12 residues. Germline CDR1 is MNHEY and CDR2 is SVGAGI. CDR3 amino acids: CASSSGGTEAFF. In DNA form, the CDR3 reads TGTGCCAGCAGTTCCGGGGGCACTGAAGCTTTCTTT.

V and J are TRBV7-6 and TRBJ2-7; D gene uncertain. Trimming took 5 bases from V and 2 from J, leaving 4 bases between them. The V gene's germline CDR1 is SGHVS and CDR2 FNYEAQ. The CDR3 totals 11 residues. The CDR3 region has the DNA TGTGCCAGCAGCCCAGCCTACGAGCAGTACTTC. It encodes CASSPAYEQYF.

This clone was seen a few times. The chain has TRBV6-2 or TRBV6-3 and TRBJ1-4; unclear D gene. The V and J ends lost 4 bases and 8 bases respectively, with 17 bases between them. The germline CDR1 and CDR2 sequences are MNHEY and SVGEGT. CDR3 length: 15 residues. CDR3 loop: CASSFAWYVEEKLFF. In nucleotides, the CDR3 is TGTGCCAGCAGTTTTGCATGGTATGTGGAGGAAAAACTGTTTTTT.

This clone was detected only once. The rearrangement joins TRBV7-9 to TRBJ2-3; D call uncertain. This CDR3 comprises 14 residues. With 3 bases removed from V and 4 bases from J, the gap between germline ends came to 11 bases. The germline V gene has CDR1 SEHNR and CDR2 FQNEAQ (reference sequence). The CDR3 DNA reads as TGTGCCAGCAGCTTTTCCGGGTATGCAGATACGCAGTATTTT. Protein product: CASSFSGYADTQYF.

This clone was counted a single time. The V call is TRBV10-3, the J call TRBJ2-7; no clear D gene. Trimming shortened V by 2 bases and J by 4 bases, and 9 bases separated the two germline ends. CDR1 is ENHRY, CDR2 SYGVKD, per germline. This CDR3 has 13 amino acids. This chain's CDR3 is CAISELKSYEQYF. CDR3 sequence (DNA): TGTGCCATCAGTGAGCTAAAGTCTTACGAGCAGTACTTC.

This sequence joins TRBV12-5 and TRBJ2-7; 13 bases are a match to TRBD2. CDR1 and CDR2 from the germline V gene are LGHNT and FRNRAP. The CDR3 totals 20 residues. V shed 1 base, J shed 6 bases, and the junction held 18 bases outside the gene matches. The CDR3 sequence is CASGLAHWTSGGHVRGEQYF. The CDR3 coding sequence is TGTGCTAGTGGTTTGGCACACTGGACTAGCGGGGGCCACGTGCGGGGCGAGCAGTACTTC.

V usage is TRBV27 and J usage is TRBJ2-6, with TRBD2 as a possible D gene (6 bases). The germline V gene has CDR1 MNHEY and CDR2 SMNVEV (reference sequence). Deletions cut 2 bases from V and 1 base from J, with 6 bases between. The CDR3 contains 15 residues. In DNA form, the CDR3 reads TGTGCCAGCAGTTTAGGAGGGTCTGGGGCCAACGTCCTGACTTTC. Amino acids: CASSLGGSGANVLTF.

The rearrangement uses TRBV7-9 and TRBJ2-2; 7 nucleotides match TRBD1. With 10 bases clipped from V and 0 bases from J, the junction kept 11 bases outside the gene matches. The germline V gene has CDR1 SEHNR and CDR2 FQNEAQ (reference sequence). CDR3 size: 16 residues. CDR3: CAIRMDRTANTGELFF. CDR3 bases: TGTGCCATCAGGATGGACAGGACTGCGAACACCGGGGAGCTGTTTTTT.

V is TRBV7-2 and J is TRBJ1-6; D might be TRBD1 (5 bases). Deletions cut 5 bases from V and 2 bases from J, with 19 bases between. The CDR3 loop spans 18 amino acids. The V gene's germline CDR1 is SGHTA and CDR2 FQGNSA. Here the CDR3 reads CASSARIGREAYNSPLHF. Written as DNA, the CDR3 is TGTGCCAGCAGCGCACGAATTGGCAGGGAGGCCTATAATTCACCCCTCCACTTT.

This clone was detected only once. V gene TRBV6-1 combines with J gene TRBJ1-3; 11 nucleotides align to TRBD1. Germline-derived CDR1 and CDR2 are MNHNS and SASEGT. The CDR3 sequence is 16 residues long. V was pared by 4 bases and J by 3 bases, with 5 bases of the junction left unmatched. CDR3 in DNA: TGTGCCAGCAGTGGGGGGACAGGGGGAATTGGAAACACCATATATTTT. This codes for CASSGGTGGIGNTIYF.

CDR3 residues: CASSFEGGRANEKLFF. CDR3 nucleotide sequence: TGTGCCAGCAGCTTTGAGGGAGGACGGGCTAATGAAAAACTGTTTTTT. The rearrangement uses TRBV7-2 and TRBJ1-4; no reliable D call. CDR1 and CDR2 (germline): SGHTA, FQGNSA. The CDR3 sequence is 16 residues long. Deletions cut 3 bases from V and 3 bases from J, with 14 bases between.

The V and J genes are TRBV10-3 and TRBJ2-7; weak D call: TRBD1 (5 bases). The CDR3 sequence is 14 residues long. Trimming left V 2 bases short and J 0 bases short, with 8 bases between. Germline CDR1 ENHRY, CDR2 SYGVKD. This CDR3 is CAISEQTASYEQYF. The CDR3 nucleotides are TGTGCCATCAGTGAGCAGACAGCCTCCTACGAGCAGTACTTC.

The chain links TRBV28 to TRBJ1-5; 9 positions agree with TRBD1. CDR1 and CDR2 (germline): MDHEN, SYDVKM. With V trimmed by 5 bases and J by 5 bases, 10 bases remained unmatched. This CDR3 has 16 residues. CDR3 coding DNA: TGTGCCAGCAGTCCCGCCGGGACAGGGCTTCATCAGCCCCAGCATTTT. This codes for CASSPAGTGLHQPQHF.

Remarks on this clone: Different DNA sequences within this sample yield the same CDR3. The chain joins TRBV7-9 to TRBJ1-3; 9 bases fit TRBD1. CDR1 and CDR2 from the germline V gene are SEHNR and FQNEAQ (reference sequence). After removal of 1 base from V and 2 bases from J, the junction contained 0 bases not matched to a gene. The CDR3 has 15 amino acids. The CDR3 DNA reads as TGTGCCAGCAGCTTAGGGGACAGGGCTGGAAACACCATATATTTT. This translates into CASSLGDRAGNTIYF.

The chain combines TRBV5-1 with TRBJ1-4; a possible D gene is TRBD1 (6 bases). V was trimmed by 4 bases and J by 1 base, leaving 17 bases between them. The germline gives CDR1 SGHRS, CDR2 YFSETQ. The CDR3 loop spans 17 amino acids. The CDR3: CASSLAGGAGTNEKLFF. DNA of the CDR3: TGCGCCAGCAGCCTGGCGGGGGGCGCAGGAACTAATGAAAAACTGTTTTTT.

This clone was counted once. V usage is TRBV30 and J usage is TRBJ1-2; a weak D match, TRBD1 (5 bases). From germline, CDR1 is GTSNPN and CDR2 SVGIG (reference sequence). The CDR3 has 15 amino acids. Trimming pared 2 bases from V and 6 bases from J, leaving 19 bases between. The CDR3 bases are TGTGCCTGGAGTTCCAGTATCGGGGGGGTCCATGGCTACACCTTC. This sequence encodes CAWSSSIGGVHGYTF.

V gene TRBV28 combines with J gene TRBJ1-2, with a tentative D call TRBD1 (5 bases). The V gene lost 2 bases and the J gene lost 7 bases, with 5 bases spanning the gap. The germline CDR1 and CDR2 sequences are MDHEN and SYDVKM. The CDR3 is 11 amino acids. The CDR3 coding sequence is TGTGCCAGCAGTTTAAGGGGTGGCTACACCTTC. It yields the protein CASSLRGGYTF.

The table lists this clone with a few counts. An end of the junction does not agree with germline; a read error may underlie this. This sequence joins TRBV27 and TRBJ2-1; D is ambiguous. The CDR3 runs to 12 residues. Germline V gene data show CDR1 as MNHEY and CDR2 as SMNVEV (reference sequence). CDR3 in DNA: TGTGCCAGCAGACCCAAAACGTCAAGCCCTCTCTTC. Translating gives CASRPKTSSPLF.

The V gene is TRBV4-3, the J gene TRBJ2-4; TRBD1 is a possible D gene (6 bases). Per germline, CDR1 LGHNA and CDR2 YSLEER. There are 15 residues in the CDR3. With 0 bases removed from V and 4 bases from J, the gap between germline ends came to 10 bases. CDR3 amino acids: CASSQEAGAKNIQYF. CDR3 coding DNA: TGCGCCAGCAGCCAAGAGGCAGGGGCAAAAAACATTCAGTACTTC.

The CDR3 loop is CASSGRGTRTGGYTF. As DNA, the CDR3 is TGTGCCAGCAGTGGACGGGGGACCCGCACTGGTGGCTACACCTTC. The chain links TRBV25-1 to TRBJ1-2, with a weak D call TRBD1 (5 bases). The CDR3 length is 15 residues. Trimming left V 4 bases short and J 7 bases short, with 19 bases between. CDR1 is MGHDK and CDR2 is SYGVNS in the germline V gene.

The CDR3 reads CASSLTDRGEAFF. The DNA of the CDR3 is TGTGCCAGCAGCTTAACGGATCGAGGTGAAGCTTTCTTT. The gene calls are TRBV11-3 and TRBJ1-1; no clear D gene. The V gene lost 2 bases and the J gene lost 7 bases, with 11 bases spanning the gap. The CDR3 runs to 13 residues. The germline V gene encodes CDR1 SGHNT and CDR2 YENEEA.

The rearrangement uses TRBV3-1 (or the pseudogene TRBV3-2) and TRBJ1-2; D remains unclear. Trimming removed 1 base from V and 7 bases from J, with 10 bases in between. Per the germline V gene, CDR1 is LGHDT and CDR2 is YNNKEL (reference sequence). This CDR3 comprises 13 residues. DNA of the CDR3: TGTGCCAGCAGCCAAGGGGGAGGGCTTGGCTACACCTTC. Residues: CASSQGGGLGYTF.

DNA for the CDR3: TGTGCCAGCAGCGTATGGGCTGAAGGGACCCAGTACTTC. Translating it yields CASSVWAEGTQYF. The chain has TRBV9 and TRBJ2-5; no clear D gene. This CDR3 spans 13 amino acids. CDR1 SGDLS and CDR2 YYNGEE come from the germline V gene. With 1 base removed from V and 7 bases from J, the gap between germline ends came to 11 bases.

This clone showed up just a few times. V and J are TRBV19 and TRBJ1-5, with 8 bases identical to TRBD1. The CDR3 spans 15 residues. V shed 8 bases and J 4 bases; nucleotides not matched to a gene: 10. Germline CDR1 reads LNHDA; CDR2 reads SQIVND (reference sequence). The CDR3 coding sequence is TGTGCCAGTGGAAGACAGGGGTCATTGAATCAGCCCCAGCATTTT. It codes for CASGRQGSLNQPQHF. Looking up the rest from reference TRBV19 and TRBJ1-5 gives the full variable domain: DGGITQSPKYLFRKEGQNVTLSCEQNLNHDAMYWYRQDPGQGLRLIYYSQIVNDFQKGDIAEGYSVSREKKESFPLTVTSAQKNPTAFYLCASGRQGSLNQPQHFGDGTRLSIL.

Here the CDR3 reads CASSPGLAGALNTGELFF. The DNA of the CDR3 is TGTGCCAGCAGCCCGGGACTAGCGGGGGCCCTTAACACCGGGGAGCTGTTTTTT. The chain carries TRBV11-3 and TRBJ2-2, with 14 bases aligning to TRBD2. V gave up 5 bases and J gave up 2 bases; unmatched junction bases: 7. Per the germline V gene, CDR1 is SGHNT and CDR2 is YENEEA. There are 18 residues in the CDR3.

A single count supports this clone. CDR3 residues: CASSLARGQGGSPLHF. The CDR3 nucleotides read TGCGCCAGCAGCTTGGCCCGGGGACAGGGTGGTTCACCCCTCCACTTT. V is TRBV5-1 and J is TRBJ1-6, with 9 bases that match TRBD1. The CDR3 is 16 amino acids. With V trimmed by 0 bases and J by 9 bases, 7 bases remained unmatched. The V gene's germline CDR1 is SGHRS and CDR2 YFSETQ.

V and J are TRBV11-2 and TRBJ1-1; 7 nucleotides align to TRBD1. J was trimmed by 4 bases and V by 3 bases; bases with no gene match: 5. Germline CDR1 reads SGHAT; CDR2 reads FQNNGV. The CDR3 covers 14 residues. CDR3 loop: CASSFDRVRTEAFF. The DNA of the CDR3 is TGTGCCAGCAGCTTTGACAGGGTTCGCACTGAAGCTTTCTTT.

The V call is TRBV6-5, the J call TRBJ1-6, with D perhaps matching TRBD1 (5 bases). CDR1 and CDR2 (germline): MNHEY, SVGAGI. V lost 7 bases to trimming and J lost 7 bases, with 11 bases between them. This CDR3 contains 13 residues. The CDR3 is CASNGRANSPLHF. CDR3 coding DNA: TGTGCCAGCAACGGCAGGGCGAATTCACCCCTCCACTTT.

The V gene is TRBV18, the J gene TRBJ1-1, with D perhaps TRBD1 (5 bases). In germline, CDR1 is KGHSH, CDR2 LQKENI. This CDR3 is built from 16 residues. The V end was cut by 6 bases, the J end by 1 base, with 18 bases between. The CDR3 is CASSRSQTEKNTEAFF. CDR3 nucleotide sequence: TGTGCCAGCTCGCGTAGCCAGACAGAGAAGAACACTGAAGCTTTCTTT.

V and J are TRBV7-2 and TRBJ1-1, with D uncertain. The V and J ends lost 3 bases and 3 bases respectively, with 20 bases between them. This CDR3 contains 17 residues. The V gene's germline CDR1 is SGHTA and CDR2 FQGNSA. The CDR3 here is CASSFTPPSGRHTEAFF. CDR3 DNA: TGTGCCAGCAGCTTTACCCCTCCGTCGGGGAGACACACTGAAGCTTTCTTT.

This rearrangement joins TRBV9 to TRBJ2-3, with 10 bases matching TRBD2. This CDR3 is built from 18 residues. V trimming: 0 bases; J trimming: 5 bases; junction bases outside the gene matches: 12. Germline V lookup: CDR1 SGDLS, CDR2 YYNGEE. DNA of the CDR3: TGTGCCAGCAGCGTAGCCCCCCTAGCGGGGGTCTCTGGAGATACGCAGTATTTT. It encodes CASSVAPLAGVSGDTQYF.

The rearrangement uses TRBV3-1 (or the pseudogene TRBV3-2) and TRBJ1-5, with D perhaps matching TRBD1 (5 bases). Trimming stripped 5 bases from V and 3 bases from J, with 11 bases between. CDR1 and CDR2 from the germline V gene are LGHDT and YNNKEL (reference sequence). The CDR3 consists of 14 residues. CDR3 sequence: CASSGGSLNQPQHF. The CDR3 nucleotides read TGTGCCAGCAGCGGGGGGTCTCTCAATCAGCCCCAGCATTTT.